This passage covers 22 T cell receptor beta chains from one sample sequenced in a study of metastatic and nonmetastatic thyroid tumors. Treatment of any kind had been given to no patient before thyroid surgery. TCRdb ran MiXCR on the PCR reads. The table includes roughly 59,000 clones, about a sixth detected once. Sequenced material: blood. The receptors come from a male donor with papillary thyroid cancer or a benign thyroid nodule (not recorded which). Some clones in this sample may be carry-over from other donors' samples.

This clone has a count of ten or more. This sequence joins TRBV7-8 and TRBJ2-4; 8 bases agree with TRBD1. With 5 bases clipped from V and 7 bases from J, the junction kept 7 bases outside the gene matches. CDR1 is SGHVS, CDR2 FQNEAQ, per germline. The CDR3 runs 14 residues. Written as DNA, the CDR3 is TGTGCCAGCAGCGCGACAGGGGCGGGGAACATTCAGTACTTC. As protein: CASSATGAGNIQYF.

This clone was seen ten or more times. A read error may be the cause here, since a much bigger clone is one base away. This CDR3 reads CASSSPSSGGCTDTQYF. Written as DNA, the CDR3 is TGTGCCAGCAGCTCTCCCTCTAGCGGGGGGTGCACAGATACGCAGTATTTT. The V gene is TRBV13, the J gene TRBJ2-3; 11 nucleotides align to TRBD2. This CDR3 comprises 17 residues. Losses at the gene ends were 4 bases for V and 1 base for J; bases not matched to a gene: 7. Germline CDR1 is PRHDT and CDR2 is FYEKMQ (reference sequence).

This clone has a count of ten or more. The rearrangement links TRBV11-2 to TRBJ2-4, with no clear D. This CDR3 spans 12 amino acids. Germline V gene sequence: CDR1 SGHAT, CDR2 FQNNGV. The ends were cut back, 2 bases at V and 8 bases at J, with 7 bases in the middle. The CDR3 region is CASSLTRYIQYF. As DNA, the CDR3 is TGTGCCAGCAGCTTAACCCGCTACATTCAGTACTTC.

On this clone: One end of the junction is discordant with germline, which a read error may explain. The chain has TRBV5-1 and TRBJ2-3; TRBD1 agrees at 11 bases. Per germline, CDR1 SGHRS and CDR2 YFSETQ. CDR3 length equals 17 residues. DNA for the CDR3: TGCGCCAGCAGCTACGGACCCTGGACAGGGGGCACAGATACTCAGTATTTT. Its translation is CASSYGPWTGGTDTQYF. Full variable domain (outside the CDR3, taken from reference TRBV5-1 and TRBJ2-3): KAGVTQTPRYLIKTRGQQVTLSCSPISGHRSVSWYQQTPGQGLQFLFEYFSETQRNKGNFPGRFSGRQFSNSRSEMNVSTLELGDSALYLCASSYGPWTGGTDTQYFGPGTRLTVL.

Comment on this clone: Possible read error: a much larger clone is one base away. This chain joins TRBV7-9 and TRBJ1-3; no clear D. The ends were cut back, 2 bases at V and 3 bases at J, with 11 bases in the middle. The CDR3 extends over 15 amino acids. Looked up from germline, CDR1 is SEHNR and CDR2 is FQNEAQ (reference sequence). CDR3 sequence reads: CASSLQTSLGNTIYF. The DNA for the CDR3 is TGTGCCAGCAGCTTACAGACCAGCCTTGGAAACACCATATATTTT.

The CDR3 sequence is CASSQPLPASPTDTQYF. Written as DNA, the CDR3 is TGTGCCAGCTCGCAACCCCTACCGGCCTCTCCCACAGATACGCAGTATTTT. The gene calls are TRBV18 and TRBJ2-3; the D is unclear. CDR1 KGHSH and CDR2 LQKENI come from the germline V gene. The CDR3 is 17 amino acids. The V and J ends lost 6 bases and 2 bases respectively, with 21 bases between them.

The chain is built from TRBV20-1 and TRBJ2-1; D may be TRBD2 (6 bases). The germline V gene has CDR1 DFQATT and CDR2 SNEGSKA (reference sequence). Trimming took off 0 bases at V and 5 bases at J, with 23 bases between the two ends. The CDR3 contains 18 residues. CDR3 residues: CSARDRSGERFPHNEQFF. The CDR3 DNA sequence: TGCAGTGCTAGAGATCGATCGGGGGAACGGTTTCCCCACAATGAGCAGTTCTTC.

This clone has just a few counts. This sequence joins TRBV6-5 and TRBJ1-2; 7 bases fit TRBD1. Germline trimming cut 5 bases from V and 0 bases from J; bases unmatched to any gene: 15. Germline V lookup: CDR1 MNHEY, CDR2 SVGAGI. The length of the CDR3 is 18 residues. In nucleotides, the CDR3 is TGTGCCAGCAGTCTAGTAAAGTCGGACAGGCGAGCTAACTATGGCTACACCTTC. It is translated as CASSLVKSDRRANYGYTF.

This clone was recorded many times. The gene calls are TRBV5-4 and TRBJ2-7, with D unresolved. The germline V and J ends were trimmed by 0 bases and 5 bases, with 6 bases remaining between them. This CDR3 is 12 amino acids long. The germline V gene has CDR1 SGHNT and CDR2 YYREEE (reference sequence). The CDR3 protein is CASSLGTNEQYV. The CDR3 DNA reads TGTGCCAGCAGCTTGGGTACAAACGAGCAGTACGTC.

This clone was seen at least ten times. The CDR3 spells CASSQGGATTSTDTQYF. The CDR3 DNA reads as TGTGCCAGCAGCCAAGGGGGGGCGACAACTAGCACAGATACGCAGTATTTT. The V and J genes are TRBV4-2 and TRBJ2-3; either TRBD1 or TRBD2 may supply D (6 bases each). Deletions cut 1 base from V and 0 bases from J, with 14 bases between. Germline values: CDR1 LGHNA, CDR2 YNFKEQ. The CDR3 totals 17 residues.

As to this clone: A read error may account for a junction end that differs from germline. The chain combines TRBV2 with TRBJ2-7; 7 positions agree with TRBD2. Germline CDR1 is SNHLY and CDR2 is FYNNEI. The CDR3 loop spans 11 amino acids. The CDR3 DNA reads as TGTGCCAGCACGAGGGACTACGAGAAGTACTTC. This codes for CASTRDYEKYF.

Remarks on this clone: One junction end disagrees with the germline gene, perhaps due to a read error. This rearrangement joins TRBV6-1 to TRBJ1-3; no clear D gene. The CDR3 is made up of 13 amino acids. In germline, CDR1 is MNHNS, CDR2 SASEGT. The DNA of the CDR3 is TGTGCCAGCGGGCTAGACACCCGAAACACCATGTATTTT. Amino acid sequence: CASGLDTRNTMYF.

This clone was observed a handful of times. V gene TRBV19 combines with J gene TRBJ2-7; perhaps TRBD1 as D (6 bases). The length of the CDR3 is 14 residues. V was cut by 6 bases and J by 2 bases, with 14 bases left in between. Germline CDR1 is LNHDA and CDR2 is SQIVND (reference sequence). The CDR3 loop reads CASSFRDKTYEQYF. The CDR3 DNA reads as TGTGCCAGTAGCTTCCGGGACAAAACCTACGAGCAGTACTTC.

The V call is TRBV20-1, the J call TRBJ2-4, with 10 bases matching TRBD1. Germline V CDR1 and CDR2: DFQATT, SNEGSKA (reference sequence). CDR3 length: 17 residues. J gave up 1 base and V 5 bases, and 11 bases lay outside the gene matches. The DNA of the CDR3 is TGCAGTGCTCCCTTGGGGGGGGGACAGGGGGCCAAAAACATTCAGTACTTC. It encodes CSAPLGGGQGAKNIQYF.

This clone was seen more than once but under ten times. This may stem from a read error, because a much larger clone lies one nucleotide away. The chain uses TRBV5-1 and TRBJ2-5, with a weak D call TRBD1 (5 bases). The CDR3 contains 13 residues. CDR1 SGHRS and CDR2 YFSETQ come from the germline V gene. CDR3 sequence reads: CASSPRGQESQYF. The CDR3 DNA is TGCGCCAGCAGCCCCCGAGGACAAGAGAGCCAGTACTTC. Full variable domain (rest looked up from reference TRBV5-1 and TRBJ2-5): KAGVTQTPRYLIKTRGQQVTLSCSPISGHRSVSWYQQTPGQGLQFLFEYFSETQRNKGNFPGRFSGRQFSNSRSEMNVSTLELGDSALYLCASSPRGQESQYFGPGTRLLVL.

With regard to this clone: The final CDR3 position lacks the conserved phenylalanine or tryptophan, pointing to a likely read error. This specimen includes other DNA sequences encoding the same CDR3. The chain recombines TRBV7-6 with TRBJ2-1, with 12 nucleotides matching TRBD2. Per germline, CDR1 SGHVS and CDR2 FNYEAQ. Unmatched junction bases numbered 6, after V lost 2 bases and J lost 7 bases. The CDR3 runs to 16 residues. The CDR3 coding sequence is TGTGCCAGCAGCTTACTGCTAGCGGGGGGGAAGAATGAGCAGTTCCTC. Amino acids: CASSLLLAGGKNEQFL.

Points on this clone: This could be a read error, since a much larger clone is one nucleotide away. The identical CDR3 is also encoded by other nucleotide sequences in the sample. This sequence joins TRBV7-2 and TRBJ2-5, with 11 bases matching TRBD2. This CDR3 is 15 amino acids long. From germline, CDR1 is SGHTA and CDR2 FQGNSA. Trimming removed 5 bases from V and 5 bases from J; junction bases left unmatched: 7. In DNA, the CDR3 is TGTGCCAGCAGCCGAACTAGCGGGAGTCTCGAGACCCAGTACTTC. Protein: CASSRTSGSLETQYF.

This clone was recorded many times. The chain couples TRBV2 to TRBJ2-7; D not resolved. The CDR3 runs 13 residues. The germline V gene has CDR1 SNHLY and CDR2 FYNNEI. V shed 4 bases and J shed 3 bases, with 10 bases lying between them. CDR3 in DNA: TGTGCCAGCAGTGTTAACGACAACTACGAGCAGTACTTC. This sequence encodes CASSVNDNYEQYF. Together with reference TRBV2 and TRBJ2-7, the CDR3 gives the full variable domain: EPEVTQTPSHQVTQMGQEVILRCVPISNHLYFYWYRQILGQKVEFLVSFYNNEISEKSEIFDDQFSVERPDGSNFTLKIRSTKLEDSAMYFCASSVNDNYEQYFGPGTRLTVT.

This clone was seen a few times. This may be a read error, as it is one base from a much larger clone. The chain employs TRBV6-1 and TRBJ1-2, with 12 bases aligning to TRBD1. The CDR3 consists of 17 residues. CDR1 MNHNS and CDR2 SASEGT come from the germline V gene. The CDR3 protein is CASNEWDRGLTNYGYNF. In DNA, the CDR3 is TGTGCCAGCAATGAATGGGACAGGGGGCTCACTAACTATGGCTACAACTTC.

In this sample, this clone turned up a few times. The CDR3: CASSLSVGEKLFF. CDR3 coding DNA: TGTGCCAGCAGTTTATCTGTAGGAGAAAAACTGTTTTTT. The chain is built from TRBV27 and TRBJ1-4; D gene ambiguous. Trimming removed 0 bases from V and 8 bases from J, with 7 bases in between. This CDR3 spans 13 amino acids. Germline values: CDR1 MNHEY, CDR2 SMNVEV (reference sequence).

In its sample, this clone was seen many times. This chain connects TRBV4-1 to TRBJ1-5; D call uncertain. V shed 5 bases and J shed 0 bases, with 14 bases lying between them. The CDR3 is 16 residues long. CDR1 is MGHRA, CDR2 YSYEKL, per germline. CDR3 nucleotide sequence: TGCGCCAGCAGCTTTCGACCCCTTTATAGCAATCAGCCCCAGCATTTT. Its protein is CASSFRPLYSNQPQHF.

The V and J genes are TRBV19 and TRBJ2-7, with 10 nucleotides matching TRBD2. Germline assignment: CDR1 LNHDA and CDR2 SQIVND (reference sequence). V lost 3 bases to trimming and J lost 3 bases; unmatched junction nucleotides: 5. The length of the CDR3 is 15 residues. The DNA for the CDR3 is TGTGCCAGTAGTATTACGGCTAGCGGGAGCTACGAGCAGTACTTC. Residues: CASSITASGSYEQYF.